These 32 T cell receptor beta chains originate from one sample sequenced in a study of shared clonotypes between healthy human individuals. The table came from immunoSEQ multiplex PCR; TCRdb's copy has only in-frame clones and leaves some out. The data show some 1,100,000 clones, 75% to 80% seen once. Sequencing input: memory CD4+ T cells from PBMCs. Subset indicated: CD45RA-negative fraction. The receptor set was obtained from a man younger than 35 in good health. Some clones in this sample may be carry-over from other donors' samples.

CDR3 protein: CASSPDGDYGYTF. CDR3 DNA sequence: TGTGCCAGCAGTCCAGACGGGGACTATGGCTACACCTTC. The rearrangement uses TRBV6-1 and TRBJ1-2; D is ambiguous. Germline assignment: CDR1 MNHNS and CDR2 SASEGT. Trimming took 5 bases from V and 3 from J, leaving 10 bases between them. This CDR3 spans 13 amino acids.

This chain links TRBV6-1 with TRBJ2-1, with TRBD2 identical over 9 bases. This CDR3 has 15 amino acids. V dropped 8 bases and J dropped 8; count of bases not matched to a gene: 13. The germline gives CDR1 MNHNS, CDR2 SASEGT. This chain's CDR3 is CASGPEAGGGDEQFF. In DNA, the CDR3 is TGTGCCAGCGGGCCTGAAGCGGGAGGAGGGGATGAGCAGTTCTTC.

The J gene is TRBJ2-7, the V gene TRBV15; D gene uncertain. CDR1 and CDR2 (germline): LNHNV, YYDKDF (reference sequence). The CDR3 is made up of 13 amino acids. V shed 0 bases and J shed 4 bases, with 7 bases lying between them. The CDR3 here is CATSRDIQYEQYF. The CDR3 nucleotides read TGTGCCACCAGCAGAGATATACAGTACGAGCAGTACTTC.

This sequence joins TRBV10-3 and TRBJ2-5; tentative D call: TRBD2 (5 bases). This CDR3 has 14 residues. CDR1 ENHRY and CDR2 SYGVKD come from the germline V gene. The germline V and J ends were trimmed by 6 bases and 5 bases, with 16 bases remaining between them. CDR3 DNA: TGTGCCATCAGCCCCGGGCTGTCGGGGGAGACCCAGTACTTC. This gives the protein CAISPGLSGETQYF.

The chain couples TRBV7-3 to TRBJ2-1, with TRBD2 matching 9 bases. CDR1 is SGHTA, CDR2 FQGTGA, per germline. This CDR3 region has 17 residues. Unmatched junction bases numbered 11, after V lost 1 base and J lost 7 bases. This chain's CDR3 is CASSLNPVAGVRNEQFF. As DNA, the CDR3 is TGTGCCAGCAGCTTAAATCCTGTAGCGGGAGTTCGTAATGAGCAGTTCTTC.

The chain couples TRBV6-5 to TRBJ2-4; D gene unclear. The ends were cut back, 6 bases at V and 0 bases at J, with 9 bases in the middle. Looked up from germline, CDR1 is MNHEY and CDR2 is SVGAGI. This CDR3 has 14 residues. The CDR3 region is CASSPGLAKNIQYF. The CDR3 nucleotides read TGTGCCAGCAGCCCCGGGTTAGCCAAAAACATTCAGTACTTC.

The V call is TRBV7-6, the J call TRBJ1-1, with D maybe TRBD1 (6 bases). V was shortened by 5 bases and J by 5 bases, with 18 bases between the two germline ends. CDR1 is SGHVS and CDR2 is FNYEAQ in the germline V gene. The CDR3 sequence is 15 residues long. CDR3 sequence reads: CASSPRSRRGTEAFF. The CDR3 DNA is TGTGCCAGCAGCCCTCGCAGCCGGAGGGGGACTGAAGCTTTCTTT.

The chain recombines TRBV5-4 with TRBJ1-1; 7 nucleotides align to TRBD1. CDR3 size: 15 residues. V shed 4 bases and J 1 base; nucleotides not matched to a gene: 7. Germline V gene lookup returns CDR1 SGHNT and CDR2 YYREEE (reference sequence). This CDR3 reads CASSPPTGRNTEAFF. The CDR3 DNA sequence: TGTGCCAGCAGCCCACCGACAGGGAGGAACACTGAAGCTTTCTTT.

V and J are TRBV7-8 and TRBJ2-3; D may be TRBD1 or TRBD2 (6 bases each). The CDR3 length is 14 residues. Deletions cut 4 bases from V and 2 bases from J, with 10 bases between. Germline CDR1 SGHVS, CDR2 FQNEAQ. Here the CDR3 reads CASSWGAFTDTQYF. The CDR3 DNA reads TGTGCCAGCAGCTGGGGGGCCTTCACAGATACGCAGTATTTT.

The V and J genes are TRBV6-5 and TRBJ2-3; no clear D. V was clipped by 2 bases and J by 4 bases, with 4 bases between them. Looked up from germline, CDR1 is MNHEY and CDR2 is SVGAGI. This CDR3 is built from 12 residues. The CDR3 is CASSYPADTQYF. For the CDR3, the DNA is TGTGCCAGCAGTTACCCAGCAGATACGCAGTATTTT.

The chain joins TRBV15 to TRBJ2-1; no firm D call. The CDR3 is 14 amino acids. In germline, CDR1 is LNHNV, CDR2 YYDKDF (reference sequence). V lost 6 bases and J lost 5, with 14 bases in between. The CDR3 sequence is CATRTRQRDNEQFF. The CDR3 region has the DNA TGTGCCACCAGGACCAGGCAGCGCGACAATGAGCAGTTCTTC.

The rearrangement joins TRBV7-3 to TRBJ2-1; no clear D. The V end lost 1 base, the J end lost 7 bases, and 11 bases lay between the germline ends. The CDR3 loop spans 14 amino acids. The germline CDR1 and CDR2 sequences are SGHTA and FQGTGA. The CDR3 loop is CASSLIEWGNEQFF. The CDR3 region has the DNA TGTGCCAGCAGCTTAATAGAGTGGGGAAATGAGCAGTTCTTC.

This chain joins TRBV6-6 and TRBJ1-5; D gene ambiguous. CDR3 length equals 16 residues. Trimming removed 0 bases at V and 3 bases at J, with 12 bases between. Looked up from germline, CDR1 is MNHNY and CDR2 is SVGAGI (reference sequence). The CDR3 region has the DNA TGTGCCAGCAGTTACTCCCCAGAGGAATTCAATCAGCCCCAGCATTTT. Translated, it gives CASSYSPEEFNQPQHF.

This clone was found a few times. This CDR3 reads CAGGLEGNQPQHF. Written as DNA, the CDR3 is TGTGCCGGCGGCTTGGAGGGCAATCAGCCCCAGCATTTT. The chain uses TRBV6-1 and TRBJ1-5; no clear D gene. CDR1 is MNHNS and CDR2 is SASEGT in the germline V gene. V gave up 11 bases and J gave up 2 bases, with 13 bases separating them. The CDR3 is 13 residues long.

The chain combines TRBV25-1 with TRBJ2-2; TRBD2 aligns across 7 bases. V trimming: 0 bases; J trimming: 6 bases; junction bases outside the gene matches: 4. The CDR3 extends over 15 amino acids. Germline CDR1 and CDR2: MGHDK and SYGVNS. The CDR3: CASSEYQGGSGELFF. The CDR3, as DNA: TGTGCCAGCAGTGAATATCAGGGAGGGTCCGGGGAGCTGTTTTTT.

The gene calls are TRBV30 and TRBJ1-2; the D gene is possibly TRBD1 (5 bases). Trimming took off 5 bases at V and 2 bases at J, with 12 bases between the two ends. The CDR3 is made up of 13 amino acids. Per the germline V gene, CDR1 is GTSNPN and CDR2 is SVGIG (reference sequence). CDR3 bases: TGTGCCTGGTTTATTGGGGGGAACTATGGCTACACCTTC. Protein: CAWFIGGNYGYTF. Filled out from reference TRBV30 and TRBJ1-2, the complete variable domain reads SQTIHQWPATLVQPVGSPLSLECTVEGTSNPNLYWYRQAAGRGLQLLFYSVGIGQISSEVPQNLSASRPQDRQFILSSKKLLLSDSGFYLCAWFIGGNYGYTFGSGTRLTVV.

This chain connects TRBV19 to TRBJ1-5, with a tentative D call TRBD1 (6 bases). Trimming took 6 bases from V and 0 from J, leaving 9 bases between them. This CDR3 has 14 residues. Per germline, CDR1 LNHDA and CDR2 SQIVND (reference sequence). The CDR3 bases are TGTGCCAGTAGAGGGGGGTATAGCAATCAGCCCCAGCATTTT. The encoded protein is CASRGGYSNQPQHF.

A few counts support this clone. The rearrangement uses TRBV27 and TRBJ1-1, with D perhaps matching TRBD1 (6 bases). There are 15 residues in the CDR3. V lost 0 bases and J lost 1, with 9 bases in between. Germline V gene lookup returns CDR1 MNHEY and CDR2 SMNVEV (reference sequence). The CDR3 region is CASSLSQGRNTEAFF. The CDR3 coding sequence is TGTGCCAGCAGTTTATCGCAGGGGAGGAACACTGAAGCTTTCTTT.

The chain uses TRBV2 and TRBJ1-5; 8 bases fit TRBD1. The V and J ends lost 6 bases and 7 bases, in that order; junction bases with no gene match: 8. CDR1 SNHLY and CDR2 FYNNEI come from the germline V gene. The CDR3 is 14 amino acids. As DNA, the CDR3 is TGTGCCAGCAGCCCCAGGGGGCCGCAACAGCCCCAGCATTTT. The encoded protein is CASSPRGPQQPQHF.

The V and J genes are TRBV25-1 and TRBJ2-2, with a weak D call TRBD1 (6 bases). V lost 2 bases and J 4 bases, leaving 11 bases between the germline ends. Germline lookup yields CDR1 MGHDK and CDR2 SYGVNS. This CDR3 region has 15 residues. The CDR3 is CASSEAGVSTGELFF. The CDR3 nucleotides are TGTGCCAGCAGTGAAGCAGGGGTGAGCACCGGGGAGCTGTTTTTT.

V gene TRBV15 combines with J gene TRBJ1-5; maybe TRBD1 (6 bases). The CDR3 runs 15 residues. Germline loops: CDR1 LNHNV, CDR2 YYDKDF (reference sequence). Trimming stripped 0 bases from V and 11 bases from J, with 17 bases between. CDR3 sequence: CATSRDLMTGMAQHF. As DNA, the CDR3 is TGTGCCACCAGCAGAGATTTAATGACAGGTATGGCCCAGCATTTT.

This rearrangement joins TRBV19 to TRBJ2-5, with 9 bases identical to TRBD1. The germline V gene encodes CDR1 LNHDA and CDR2 SQIVND (reference sequence). Trimming removed 6 bases from V and 5 bases from J; junction bases left unmatched: 7. This CDR3 is built from 14 residues. The CDR3: CASSTRTGDETQYF. In nucleotides, the CDR3 is TGTGCCAGTAGCACCAGGACAGGGGATGAGACCCAGTACTTC. Together with reference TRBV19 and TRBJ2-5, the CDR3 gives the full variable domain: DGGITQSPKYLFRKEGQNVTLSCEQNLNHDAMYWYRQDPGQGLRLIYYSQIVNDFQKGDIAEGYSVSREKKESFPLTVTSAQKNPTAFYLCASSTRTGDETQYFGPGTRLLVL.

The genes are TRBV9 and TRBJ2-2; D may be TRBD1 or TRBD2 (6 bases each). CDR3 length: 14 amino acids. The V end lost 5 bases, the J end lost 6 bases, and 14 bases lay between the germline ends. The germline gives CDR1 SGDLS, CDR2 YYNGEE. CDR3: CASRRRGTAGELFF. CDR3 nucleotides: TGTGCCAGCAGACGGAGGGGGACCGCCGGGGAGCTGTTTTTT.

This sequence joins TRBV7-2 and TRBJ2-5, with 7 bases fitting TRBD2. The CDR3 runs 13 residues. Germline trimming cut 5 bases from V and 2 bases from J; bases unmatched to any gene: 2. Looked up from germline, CDR1 is SGHTA and CDR2 is FQGNSA. The CDR3 sequence: CASSRGVQETQYF. In DNA, the CDR3 is TGTGCCAGCAGCCGGGGGGTACAAGAGACCCAGTACTTC.

The gene calls are TRBV27 and TRBJ2-3; 11 positions agree with TRBD1. In germline, CDR1 is MNHEY, CDR2 SMNVEV (reference sequence). V gave up 5 bases and J gave up 6 bases; unmatched junction bases: 4. This CDR3 region has 14 residues. CDR3 bases: TGTGCCAGCAGTAGGGGGACAGGGGGGGATACGCAGTATTTT. It encodes CASSRGTGGDTQYF.

The rearrangement joins TRBV19 to TRBJ2-7, with 11 bases fitting TRBD1. Germline CDR1 reads LNHDA; CDR2 reads SQIVND (reference sequence). CDR3 length: 15 residues. Trimming removed 5 bases from V and 3 bases from J; junction bases left unmatched: 6. The CDR3 DNA is TGTGCCAGTAGTTCTGCGGGACAGGGGGACTACGAGCAGTACTTC. Its translation: CASSSAGQGDYEQYF.

The J gene is TRBJ2-1, the V gene TRBV6-5, with D possibly TRBD2 on 6 matching bases. Per the germline V gene, CDR1 is MNHEY and CDR2 is SVGAGI. The CDR3 loop spans 13 amino acids. V shed 4 bases and J shed 9 bases, with 13 bases lying between them. The CDR3 coding sequence is TGTGCCAGCAGTTTCCCGGGAGTGGCTGAGCAGTTCTTC. Encoded protein: CASSFPGVAEQFF.

This chain joins TRBV7-2 and TRBJ2-7, with TRBD1 identical over 7 bases. J was trimmed by 5 bases and V by 8 bases; bases with no gene match: 9. This CDR3 contains 13 residues. Germline CDR1 and CDR2: SGHTA and FQGNSA. The CDR3 bases are TGTGCCAGCCGCCTCCCGGACAGGCACGAGCAGTACTTC. Protein product: CASRLPDRHEQYF.

The gene calls are TRBV7-8 and TRBJ2-2, with 9 bases matching TRBD1. From germline, CDR1 is SGHVS and CDR2 FQNEAQ. Unmatched junction bases numbered 9, after V lost 2 bases and J lost 2 bases. CDR3 length equals 18 residues. CDR3 DNA: TGTGCCAGCAGCTTATCAACCACAGGGGGCTTCAACACCGGGGAGCTGTTTTTT. Translating it yields CASSLSTTGGFNTGELFF.

V and J are TRBV7-2 and TRBJ2-3; 9 nucleotides match TRBD2. With 10 bases clipped from V and 4 bases from J, the junction kept 12 bases outside the gene matches. This CDR3 spans 15 amino acids. CDR1 is SGHTA, CDR2 FQGNSA, per germline. The CDR3 region is CATDRGRAVADTQYF. CDR3 sequence (DNA): TGTGCCACGGATCGCGGGAGGGCGGTGGCAGATACGCAGTATTTT.

This chain joins TRBV28 and TRBJ2-1; D uncertain. The V gene's germline CDR1 is MDHEN and CDR2 SYDVKM. Trimming cost V 3 bases and J 5 bases, with 11 bases left between them. The CDR3 totals 14 residues. The CDR3 nucleotides read TGTGCCAGCAGTTTGATGAGTCTACACAATGAGCAGTTCTTC. Residues: CASSLMSLHNEQFF.

The chain combines TRBV30 with TRBJ2-1; the D call may be TRBD1 or TRBD2 (8 bases each). Trimming took 2 bases from V and 0 from J, leaving 29 bases between them. Germline V lookup: CDR1 GTSNPN, CDR2 SVGIG (reference sequence). The CDR3 has 21 residues. The CDR3 coding sequence is TGTGCCTGGAGTCGCCCGGACAGGGTAGGTTTCAGCGGGAGCTCCTACAATGAGCAGTTCTTC. This encodes CAWSRPDRVGFSGSSYNEQFF. Full variable domain (rest looked up from reference TRBV30 and TRBJ2-1): SQTIHQWPATLVQPVGSPLSLECTVEGTSNPNLYWYRQAAGRGLQLLFYSVGIGQISSEVPQNLSASRPQDRQFILSSKKLLLSDSGFYLCAWSRPDRVGFSGSSYNEQFFGPGTRLTVL.